A single sample is the source of the 11 T cell receptor beta chains below, sequenced in a study of T-cell reconstitution after alpha-beta-depleted transplantation in children. Unique molecular identifiers were incorporated during preparation of the TCRbeta library. TCRdb passed the PCR reads through MiXCR, listing each CDR3 protein once. The sample lists hundreds of thousands of distinct CDR3 sequences, 15% to 20% occurring once. The starting material was PBMCs from the stem cell graft donor, obtained from the stem cell graft. These TCRs come from a human donor who donated a stem cell graft to a child with acute myeloid leukemia.

This chain joins TRBV4-1 and TRBJ2-7; 7 nucleotides agree with TRBD2. The V gene end was trimmed by 0 bases and the J gene end by 6 bases; junction bases not matched to a gene: 8. The CDR3 runs to 15 residues. Germline assignment: CDR1 MGHRA and CDR2 YSYEKL. The CDR3: CASSQELGGAVEQYV. The CDR3 DNA is TGCGCCAGCAGCCAAGAATTGGGAGGGGCGGTCGAGCAGTACGTC.

This clonotype was recorded many times. The rearrangement uses TRBV20-1 and TRBJ2-1; D possibly matches TRBD1 or TRBD2 (6 bases each). Trimming removed 4 bases from V and 6 bases from J, with 13 bases in between. The CDR3 spans 13 residues. Germline V gene lookup returns CDR1 DFQATT and CDR2 SNEGSKA (reference sequence). CDR3: CSANGGPLNEQFF. The CDR3 coding sequence is TGCAGTGCTAACGGGGGCCCTCTCAATGAGCAGTTCTTC.

This clonotype was counted between two and nine times. The chain recombines TRBV7-8 with TRBJ1-2; D ambiguous. Germline loops: CDR1 SGHVS, CDR2 FQNEAQ. CDR3 length: 14 residues. V lost 1 base to trimming and J lost 4 bases, with 10 bases between them. CDR3 loop: CASSLDGRVYGYTF. The DNA for the CDR3 is TGTGCCAGCAGCTTAGATGGCAGAGTCTATGGCTACACCTTC.

This clonotype was seen many times. This rearrangement joins TRBV29-1 to TRBJ1-1, with 10 bases that match TRBD1. Trimming removed 0 bases from V and 7 bases from J; junction bases left unmatched: 11. Per germline, CDR1 SQVTM and CDR2 ANQGSEA. The CDR3 is 16 residues long. The CDR3 DNA follows: TGCAGCGTTGAAGATCGGGCGACAGGGGGCCGAGGTGAAGCTTTCTTT. This translates into CSVEDRATGGRGEAFF. The full variable domain, rest sourced from reference TRBV29-1 and TRBJ1-1, is SAVISQKPSRDICQRGTSLTIQCQVDSQVTMMFWYRQQPGQSLTLIATANQGSEATYESGFVIDKFPISRPNLTFSTLTVSNMSPEDSSIYLCSVEDRATGGRGEAFFGQGTRLTVV.

This clonotype was detected many times. The genes are TRBV20-1 and TRBJ1-5, with D possibly matching TRBD1 (5 bases). CDR1 DFQATT and CDR2 SNEGSKA come from the germline V gene (reference sequence). V dropped 1 base and J dropped 3 bases, with 10 bases sitting between them. CDR3 size: 14 residues. The CDR3 region is CSARGGTVNQPQHF. CDR3 nucleotide sequence: TGCAGTGCTAGAGGGGGGACGGTCAATCAGCCCCAGCATTTT.

The chain couples TRBV5-7 to TRBJ2-4, with D possibly TRBD1 on 6 matching bases. TRBV5-7 is an ORF for which the function is uncertain. The CDR3 has 13 amino acids. The V and J ends lost 4 bases and 8 bases respectively, with 13 bases between them. CDR3 in DNA: TGTGCCAGCAGCCCGGGACATTGCGACATTCAGTACTTC. Translating gives CASSPGHCDIQYF.

Ten or more counts support this clonotype. This sequence joins TRBV20-1 and TRBJ1-2, with D unclear. Germline V lookup: CDR1 DFQATT, CDR2 SNEGSKA (reference sequence). Trimming took 8 bases from V and 6 from J, leaving 22 bases between them. CDR3 length: 14 amino acids. The CDR3 DNA reads as TGCAGTCCGACGGGCAACAAGGGTAGGAATGGCTACACCTTC. It yields the protein CSPTGNKGRNGYTF.

The chain combines TRBV5-1 with TRBJ2-2; the D is unclear. Trimming removed 0 bases at V and 6 bases at J, with 6 bases between. This CDR3 is 13 amino acids long. Germline CDR1 SGHRS, CDR2 YFSETQ. The CDR3 is CASSLVGSGELFF. CDR3 DNA sequence: TGCGCCAGCAGCTTGGTTGGGTCCGGGGAGCTGTTTTTT.

This clonotype has ten or more counts. The rearrangement links TRBV12-3 or TRBV12-4 to TRBJ1-2, with D hard to call. V lost 4 bases and J 1 base, leaving 1 base between the germline ends. The CDR3 totals 11 residues. Here the CDR3 DNA reads TGTGCCAGCAGTTATAACTATGGCTACACCTTC. It is translated as CASSYNYGYTF.

This clonotype was recorded a few times. The chain links TRBV7-2 to TRBJ1-2, with D perhaps TRBD1 (5 bases). Trimming cost V 1 base and J 2 bases, with 11 bases left between them. The CDR3 totals 15 residues. Germline CDR1 reads SGHTA; CDR2 reads FQGNSA. CDR3 nucleotides: TGTGCCAGCAGCTTAGGACCAGGGATGAACTATGGCTACACCTTC. It codes for CASSLGPGMNYGYTF.

The rearrangement uses TRBV5-1 and TRBJ2-1, with a tentative D call TRBD1 (5 bases). The V end was cut by 0 bases, the J end by 2 bases, with 9 bases between. Germline V lookup: CDR1 SGHRS, CDR2 YFSETQ. The CDR3 consists of 15 residues. This CDR3 is CASSLEGWAYNEQFF. The CDR3 nucleotides read TGCGCCAGCAGCTTGGAGGGGTGGGCCTACAATGAGCAGTTCTTC. The complete variable domain, with remaining parts taken from reference TRBV5-1 and TRBJ2-1, reads KAGVTQTPRYLIKTRGQQVTLSCSPISGHRSVSWYQQTPGQGLQFLFEYFSETQRNKGNFPGRFSGRQFSNSRSEMNVSTLELGDSALYLCASSLEGWAYNEQFFGPGTRLTVL.